This TCR beta chain was captured by sequencing in a study of tumor and adjacent non-tumor tissue in lung cancer. In the study overall: Stage I to III disease affected ten to eleven men and about five women aged about 31 to 80. On average, productive TCRbeta reads reached around 4 million per sample.

A remark on this clonotype: Its antigen is unknown. Sequence at one end of the junction differs from germline and may be a read error.

The CDR3 is made up of 13 amino acids. Germline V gene sequence: CDR1 SGHAT, CDR2 FQNNGV. No cell sorting was done before RNA was extracted from the tissue. Findings and caveats of the study: Normal lung showed higher cumulative top 100 clone frequency than tumor. Tumor tissue had significantly higher TCR diversity than normal lung.

TCRbeta libraries were built with three rounds of nested PCR, modified from ARM-PCR. TCRdb re-called the multiplex PCR reads through MiXCR, storing one row per CDR3 protein. Of some 74,000 distinct CDR3 sequences listed, about two thirds are singletons. The chain employs TRBV11-2 and TRBJ2-1; 7 bases align to TRBD1. The receptor was isolated from a middle-aged woman with non-small cell lung cancer. The sequencing sample was made of lung tumor tissue. DNA of the CDR3: TGTGTCAGCAACAAGGGACAGTTCAATGAGCAGTTCTTC. This gives the protein CVSNKGQFNEQFF. The complete variable domain, with remaining parts taken from reference TRBV11-2 and TRBJ2-1, reads EAGVAQSPRYKIIEKRQSVAFWCNPISGHATLYWYQQILGQGPKLLIQFQNNGVVDDSQLPKDRFSAERLKGVDSTLKIQPAKLEDSAVYLCVSNKGQFNEQFFGPGTRLTVL.